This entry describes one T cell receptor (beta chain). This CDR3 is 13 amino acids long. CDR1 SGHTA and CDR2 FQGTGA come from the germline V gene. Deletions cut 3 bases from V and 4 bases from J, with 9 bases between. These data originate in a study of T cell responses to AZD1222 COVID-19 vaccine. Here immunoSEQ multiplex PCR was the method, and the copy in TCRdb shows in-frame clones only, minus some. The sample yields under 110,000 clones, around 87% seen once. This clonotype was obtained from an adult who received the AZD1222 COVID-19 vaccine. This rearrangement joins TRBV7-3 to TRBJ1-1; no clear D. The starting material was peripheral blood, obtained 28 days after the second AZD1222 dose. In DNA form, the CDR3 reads TGTGCCAGCAGCTTGGACGGCGGCACTGAAGCTTTCTTT. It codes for CASSLDGGTEAFF.